This T cell receptor (beta chain) was found in a study of breast tumors, draining lymph nodes, adjacent tissues. This clonotype was counted ten times or more. The CDR3 has 12 residues. The germline V gene encodes CDR1 KGHDR and CDR2 SFDVKD. V was trimmed by 10 bases and J by 0 bases, leaving 7 bases between them. One entry per CDR3 protein results from TCRdb running MiXCR on the multiplex PCR reads. Among approximately 210,000 distinct CDR3 sequences, about 30% were seen once, and the ten largest hold approximately 1.5%. Axillary draining lymph nodes of breast cancer patients supplied the node samples.

This clonotype was obtained from a female donor with breast cancer. Some clones in this sample may be carry-over from other donors' samples. This chain uses TRBV24-1 with TRBJ2-3, with TRBD1 as a possible D gene (5 bases). The sample comprised axillary lymph node tissue. CDR3 amino acids: CATGQSTDTQYF. The CDR3 region has the DNA TGTGCCACAGGACAAAGCACAGATACGCAGTATTTT.